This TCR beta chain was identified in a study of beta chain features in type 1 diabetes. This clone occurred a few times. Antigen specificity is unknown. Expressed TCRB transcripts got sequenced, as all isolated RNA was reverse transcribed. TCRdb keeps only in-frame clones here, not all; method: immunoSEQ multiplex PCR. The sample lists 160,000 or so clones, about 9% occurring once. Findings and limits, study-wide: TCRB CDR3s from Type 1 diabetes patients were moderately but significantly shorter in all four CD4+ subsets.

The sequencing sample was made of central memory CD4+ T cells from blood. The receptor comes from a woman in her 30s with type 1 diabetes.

CDR3 sequence (DNA): TGCGCCAGCAGCCCCGTCGGAGCCGATACGCAGTATTTT. Its protein is CASSPVGADTQYF. This rearrangement joins TRBV5-1 to TRBJ2-3; D uncertain. CDR3 length: 13 residues. Germline assignment: CDR1 SGHRS and CDR2 YFSETQ. V shed 4 bases and J shed 6 bases, with 12 bases lying between them. Full variable domain (remainder filled in from reference TRBV5-1 and TRBJ2-3): KAGVTQTPRYLIKTRGQQVTLSCSPISGHRSVSWYQQTPGQGLQFLFEYFSETQRNKGNFPGRFSGRQFSNSRSEMNVSTLELGDSALYLCASSPVGADTQYFGPGTRLTVL.